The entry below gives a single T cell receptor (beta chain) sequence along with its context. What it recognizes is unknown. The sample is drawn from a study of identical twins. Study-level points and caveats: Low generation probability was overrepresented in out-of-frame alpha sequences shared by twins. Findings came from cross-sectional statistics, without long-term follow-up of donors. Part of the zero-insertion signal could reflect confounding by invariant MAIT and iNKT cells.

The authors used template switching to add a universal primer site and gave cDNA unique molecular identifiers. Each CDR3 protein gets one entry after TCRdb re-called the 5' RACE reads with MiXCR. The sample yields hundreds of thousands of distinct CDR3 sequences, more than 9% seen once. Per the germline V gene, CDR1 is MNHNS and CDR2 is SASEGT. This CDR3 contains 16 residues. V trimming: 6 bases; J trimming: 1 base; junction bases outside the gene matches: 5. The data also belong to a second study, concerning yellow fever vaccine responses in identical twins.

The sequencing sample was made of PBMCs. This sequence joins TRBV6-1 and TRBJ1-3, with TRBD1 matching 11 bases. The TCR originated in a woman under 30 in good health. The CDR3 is CASRTGTGGSGNTIYF. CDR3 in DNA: TGTGCCAGCAGGACCGGGACAGGGGGTTCTGGAAACACCATATATTTT.